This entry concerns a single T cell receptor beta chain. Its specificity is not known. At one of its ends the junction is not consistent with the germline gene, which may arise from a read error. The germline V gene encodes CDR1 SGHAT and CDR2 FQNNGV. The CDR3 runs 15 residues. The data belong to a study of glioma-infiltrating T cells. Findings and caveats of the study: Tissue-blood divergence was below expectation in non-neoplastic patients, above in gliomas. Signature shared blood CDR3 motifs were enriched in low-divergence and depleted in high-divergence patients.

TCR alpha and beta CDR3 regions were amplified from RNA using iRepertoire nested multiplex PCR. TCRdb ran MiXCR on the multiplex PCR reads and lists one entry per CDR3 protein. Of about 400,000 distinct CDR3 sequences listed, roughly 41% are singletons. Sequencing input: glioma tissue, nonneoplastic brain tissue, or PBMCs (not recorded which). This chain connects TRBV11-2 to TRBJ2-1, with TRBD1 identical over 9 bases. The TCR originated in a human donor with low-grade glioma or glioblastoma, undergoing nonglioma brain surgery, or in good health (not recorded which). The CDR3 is CASILRDREYNEQFF. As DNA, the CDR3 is TGTGCCAGCATCTTAAGGGACAGGGAGTACAATGAGCAGTTCTTC.